In its sample, the clone carrying this T cell receptor beta chain was seen once. The source of the sample is a study of blood T cell repertoires in COVID-19. Overall study: Collection of acute and convalescent COVID-19 samples took place in the United States, Italy and Spain. PBMCs, B-cell-depleted T cells, or T cells were the source of the cDNA or gDNA that made up the material.

This CDR3 contains 15 residues. CDR1 MNHNS and CDR2 SASEGT come from the germline V gene. Losses at the gene ends were 1 base for V and 8 bases for J; bases not matched to a gene: 8. Source study methods: Estimated nucleated cell counts came from reference gene primer amplification. Method: immunoSEQ multiplex PCR; TCRdb's copy keeps in-frame clones and lacks some. That table furnishes V, J and clone size, whereas the DNA furnished D and trimming. The sample consists of more than 7,500 clones, 91% of them appearing once. V and J are TRBV6-1 and TRBJ2-1; 7 bases are shared with TRBD2. The sequenced material came from peripheral blood. This sequence was found in a woman aged 50 to 60 with active COVID-19. The CDR3: CASSEVQREGDEQFF. The CDR3 bases are TGTGCCAGCAGTGAAGTCCAGCGGGAAGGGGATGAGCAGTTCTTC.